Below, one TCR beta chain is given with its context. No antigen is known for it. Germline CDR1 is MNHEY and CDR2 is SVGAGI. The CDR3 covers 16 residues. Trimming left V 0 bases short and J 3 bases short, with 15 bases between. These data originate in a study of T cell responses to AZD1222 COVID-19 vaccine. Study information: Second doses that came at about 4 or about 12 weeks were put together.

General study points: Spike-spanning, vaccine-associated CD4 TCRs were dominant at 160-218 and 743-854.

The protocol was immunoSEQ multiplex PCR, while the TCRdb copy is restricted to in-frame clones and leaves out a portion. The table includes 110,000 to 150,000 clones, 70% to 90% detected once. This specimen was peripheral blood, taken on day 0 of AZD1222 vaccination. The rearrangement uses TRBV6-5 and TRBJ2-7; D tentatively reads TRBD1 or TRBD2 (5 bases each). The clonotype comes from an adult in good health. The CDR3 sequence is CASSYSGSLGVYEQYF. CDR3 DNA: TGTGCCAGCAGTTACTCGGGGAGCCTAGGGGTCTACGAGCAGTACTTC.